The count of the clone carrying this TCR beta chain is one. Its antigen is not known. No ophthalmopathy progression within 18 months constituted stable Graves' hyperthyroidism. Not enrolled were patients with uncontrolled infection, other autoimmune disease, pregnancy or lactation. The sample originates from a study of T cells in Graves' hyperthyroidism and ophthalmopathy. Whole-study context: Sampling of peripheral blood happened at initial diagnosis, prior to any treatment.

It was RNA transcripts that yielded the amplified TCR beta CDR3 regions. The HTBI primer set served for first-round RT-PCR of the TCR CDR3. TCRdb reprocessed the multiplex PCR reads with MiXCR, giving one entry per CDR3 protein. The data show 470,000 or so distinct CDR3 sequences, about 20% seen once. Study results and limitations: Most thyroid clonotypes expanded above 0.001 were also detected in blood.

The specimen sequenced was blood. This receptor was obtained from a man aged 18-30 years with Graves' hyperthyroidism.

CDR3 in amino acids: CASSQDPGQVPGTQYF. The CDR3 DNA reads as TGCGCCAGCAGCCAGGACCCGGGACAGGTCCCTGGGACCCAGTACTTC. The chain uses TRBV4-1 and TRBJ2-5; 8 bases align to TRBD1. V gave up 3 bases and J gave up 7 bases; unmatched junction bases: 13. The CDR3 is 16 residues long. Per the germline V gene, CDR1 is MGHRA and CDR2 is YSYEKL.